This T cell receptor (beta chain) was observed in a study of CD8 T cells in ankylosing spondylitis. General study findings and limits: Reports say disease-linked clones showed up significantly more in matched ankylosing spondylitis synovial fluid. Clones linked to disease, bearing a CD8+ phenotype, were relatively rare in peripheral blood. Earlier studies detected some motif variants in reactive arthritis synovial fluid and blood.

From the 5' RACE reads, TCRdb called clonotypes with MiXCR, one entry per CDR3 protein. The repertoire holds a few hundred thousand distinct CDR3 sequences, with around 10% as singletons. The sample holds many counts of this clonotype. Its matching antigen is unknown. The sequencing sample was made of blood, either unsorted or a sorted T cell fraction (not recorded which). This receptor was obtained from a male donor with ankylosing spondylitis or in good health (not recorded which).

The CDR3 nucleotides are TGTGCCAGCAGCCCTCAGGACAGGGGCGGCGTTGAAGCTTTCTTT. This codes for CASSPQDRGGVEAFF. The chain uses TRBV7-8 and TRBJ1-1, with 9 bases aligning to TRBD1. V lost 5 bases to trimming and J lost 7 bases; unmatched junction nucleotides: 11. The CDR3 is 15 amino acids. CDR1 and CDR2 (germline): SGHVS, FQNEAQ.